This TCR beta chain was sequenced during a study of blood T cell repertoires in COVID-19. Study information: From the United States, Italy and Spain came samples of acute and convalescent COVID-19. Sources were T cells, B-cell-depleted T cells, or PBMCs; the material itself was cDNA or gDNA.

Per the authors' pipeline: Reference gene primer amplification in the assay estimated nucleated cell counts. Only in-frame clones appear in the TCRdb table, and some are missing; sequencing was by immunoSEQ multiplex PCR. Clonal size and the V and J genes are those of that table, whereas D and trimming came from the DNA. The sample has about 33,000 clones, roughly 80% seen once; the top ten hold 16%. The germline V gene encodes CDR1 MDHEN and CDR2 SYDVKM. The germline V and J ends were trimmed by 1 base and 1 base, with 8 bases remaining between them. CDR3 size: 15 residues. Sample: peripheral blood. The TCR was taken from a man aged 65 to 85 with acute or convalescent COVID-19. This rearrangement joins TRBV28 to TRBJ2-1, with a tentative D call TRBD1 (6 bases). The CDR3 DNA reads TGTGCCAGCAGTTTATCAGGGGAGTCCTACAATGAGCAGTTCTTC. Translated, it gives CASSLSGESYNEQFF.